This T cell receptor (beta chain) was obtained from a study of T cell responses to AZD1222 COVID-19 vaccine. Study-level results: Of the AZD1222 recipients, only six were seropositive at baseline.

Sequencing used immunoSEQ multiplex PCR; TCRdb keeps in-frame clones, though not all of them. Of 130,000 to 150,000 clones listed, just over 90% were seen once; the top ten hold less than 2%. With respect to this clone: Its antigen is not identified.

V shed 2 bases, J shed 9 bases, and the junction held 11 bases outside the gene matches. Germline CDR1 LGHNA, CDR2 YSLEER. The CDR3 consists of 16 residues. The clonotype comes from an adult in good health. The sequencing used peripheral blood, collected on day 0 of AZD1222 vaccination. The chain recombines TRBV4-3 with TRBJ2-1, with 9 bases lining up with TRBD1. The CDR3 is CASSQTGTGKTGEQFF. The DNA for the CDR3 is TGCGCCAGCAGCCAAACCGGGACAGGGAAGACTGGTGAGCAGTTCTTC.